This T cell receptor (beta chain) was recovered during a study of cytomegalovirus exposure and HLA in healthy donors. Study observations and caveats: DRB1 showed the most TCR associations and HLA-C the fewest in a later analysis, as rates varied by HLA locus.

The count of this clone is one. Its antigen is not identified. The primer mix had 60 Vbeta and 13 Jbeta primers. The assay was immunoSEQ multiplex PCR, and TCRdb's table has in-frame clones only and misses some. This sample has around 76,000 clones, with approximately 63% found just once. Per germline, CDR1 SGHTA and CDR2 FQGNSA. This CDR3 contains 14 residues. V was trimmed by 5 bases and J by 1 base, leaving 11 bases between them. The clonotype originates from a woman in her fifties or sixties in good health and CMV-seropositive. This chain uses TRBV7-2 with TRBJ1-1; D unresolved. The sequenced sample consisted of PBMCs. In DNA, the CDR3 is TGTGCCAGCAGCCCTTCTCGGGGGAACACTGAAGCTTTCTTT. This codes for CASSPSRGNTEAFF.